The 10 T cell receptor beta chains below come from one sample, sequenced in a study of sequential checkpoint blockade in melanoma. The sample's treatment: randomized to nivolumab then ipilimumab (arm A) or the reverse (arm B). Sequencing was performed with immunoSEQ multiplex PCR; in TCRdb, only in-frame clones are kept and a portion is missing. The sample consists of 8,500 to 9,000 clones, about 23% of them appearing once. The specimen comprised tumor tissue (inferred from file names), sampled from a patient given nivolumab and ipilimumab in sequence. The receptors shown here come from a human donor with melanoma.

CDR3 loop: CASSATRGSGELFF. CDR3 bases: TGCGCCAGCAGTGCTACCAGGGGGTCCGGGGAGCTGTTTTTT. The chain uses TRBV10-2 and TRBJ2-2; 7 bases line up with TRBD1. The V gene end was trimmed by 4 bases and the J gene end by 6 bases; junction bases not matched to a gene: 5. The CDR3 totals 14 residues. CDR1 is WSHSY, CDR2 SAAADI, per germline.

The chain joins TRBV14 to TRBJ1-3, with unresolved D. With 4 bases removed from V and 0 bases from J, the gap between germline ends came to 10 bases. Germline CDR1 reads SGHDN; CDR2 reads FVKESK. The CDR3 has 15 residues. The CDR3 DNA reads TGTGCCAGCAGCCCGAGGACGAACTCTGGAAACACCATATATTTT. Its translation: CASSPRTNSGNTIYF. Full variable domain (rest looked up from reference TRBV14 and TRBJ1-3): EAGVTQFPSHSVIEKGQTVTLRCDPISGHDNLYWYRRVMGKEIKFLLHFVKESKQDESGMPNNRFLAERTGGTYSTLKVQPAELEDSGVYFCASSPRTNSGNTIYFGEGSWLTVV.

This clone was detected ten times or more. V usage is TRBV6-8 and J usage is TRBJ2-1; the match to TRBD2 covers 8 bases. Germline CDR1 is MNHGY and CDR2 is SAAAGT. J gave up 4 bases and V 2 bases, and 10 bases lay outside the gene matches. The CDR3 sequence is 17 residues long. CDR3 protein: CASSYPYSGGLYNEQFF. The CDR3 bases are TGTGCCAGCAGTTACCCTTACAGCGGGGGCCTATACAATGAGCAGTTCTTC.

The chain carries TRBV5-1 and TRBJ2-2; D perhaps matches TRBD2 (7 bases). Germline-derived CDR1 and CDR2 are SGHRS and YFSETQ. The CDR3 has 17 residues. V was shortened by 4 bases and J by 5 bases, with 21 bases between the two germline ends. The CDR3 sequence: CASSPYLGRGSTGELFF. The CDR3 DNA reads TGCGCCAGCAGCCCCTACCTGGGGAGGGGGTCGACCGGGGAGCTGTTTTTT.

This sequence joins TRBV5-1 and TRBJ2-4, with 11 positions matching TRBD1. Germline V gene data show CDR1 as SGHRS and CDR2 as YFSETQ. The trim removed 3 bases at V and 3 bases at J, leaving 11 bases unmatched. This CDR3 region has 18 residues. CDR3 loop: CASSWTGGPLFVKNIQYF. CDR3 bases: TGCGCCAGCAGCTGGACAGGGGGCCCCCTATTCGTCAAAAACATTCAGTACTTC.

The chain is built from TRBV11-3 and TRBJ2-1; a weak D match, TRBD2 (7 bases). V was clipped by 5 bases and J by 9 bases, with 17 bases between them. CDR1 SGHNT and CDR2 YENEEA come from the germline V gene. The CDR3 covers 14 residues. DNA for the CDR3: TGTGCCAGCAGCAATCAGCACGGGGGGCTTGAGCAGTTCTTC. Its translation: CASSNQHGGLEQFF.

In this sample, this clone turned up many times. This chain joins TRBV9 and TRBJ2-2; D call uncertain. The CDR3 extends over 14 amino acids. The germline V gene encodes CDR1 SGDLS and CDR2 YYNGEE. Trimming cost V 4 bases and J 5 bases, with 12 bases left between them. The CDR3 nucleotides are TGTGCCAGCAGCCCATACACGGCGACCGGGGAGCTGTTTTTT. Its translation is CASSPYTATGELFF.

This clone was counted a few times. J is TRBJ1-1 and V is TRBV6-8; D is uncertain. This CDR3 spans 14 amino acids. V dropped 6 bases and J dropped 5 bases, with 16 bases sitting between them. Germline CDR1 and CDR2: MNHGY and SAAAGT. CDR3 protein: CASSRRVKETEAFF. Written as DNA, the CDR3 is TGTGCCAGCAGCCGGAGGGTCAAGGAGACTGAAGCTTTCTTT.

The chain links TRBV10-2 to TRBJ2-3; D is uncertain. The CDR3 totals 14 residues. CDR1 and CDR2 (germline): WSHSY, SAAADI. The V and J ends lost 3 bases and 4 bases respectively, with 11 bases between them. Here the CDR3 reads CASSERARSDTQYF. In DNA form, the CDR3 reads TGCGCCAGCAGTGAAAGGGCTAGGTCAGATACGCAGTATTTT.

This clone was counted only a few times. The chain recombines TRBV9 with TRBJ1-5; 7 positions agree with TRBD1. Germline V gives CDR1 SGDLS, CDR2 YYNGEE. This CDR3 spans 16 amino acids. J gave up 1 base and V 5 bases, and 9 bases lay outside the gene matches. CDR3 nucleotide sequence: TGTGCCAGCAGTCCTAGACAGGGAGTAAGCAATCAGCCCCAGCATTTT. This encodes CASSPRQGVSNQPQHF.